The 18 T cell receptor beta chains given below trace back to one sample, sequenced in a study of blood T cell repertoires in COVID-19. Repertoires were generated with immunoSEQ multiplex PCR, while TCRdb's copy carries only in-frame clones and drops some. The sample yields 130,000 to 150,000 clones, roughly four fifths seen once. Sequenced input: peripheral blood. The receptors derive from a human donor with acute or convalescent COVID-19. The donor label of this sample is uncertain.

This rearrangement joins TRBV19 to TRBJ2-5, with D maybe TRBD2 (7 bases). CDR1 and CDR2 (germline): LNHDA, SQIVND (reference sequence). V dropped 8 bases and J dropped 4 bases, with 14 bases sitting between them. This CDR3 contains 13 residues. DNA for the CDR3: TGTGCCAGTGGGGGAGGGGGGCGAGAGACCCAGTACTTC. It is translated as CASGGGGRETQYF.

This clone was seen more than once but under ten times. The V call is TRBV7-2, the J call TRBJ1-1; D possibly corresponds to TRBD1 (6 bases). Per the germline V gene, CDR1 is SGHTA and CDR2 is FQGNSA. This CDR3 region has 17 residues. V lost 8 bases and J lost 6, with 28 bases in between. As DNA, the CDR3 is TGTGCCAGCTCCCTGGGGGCAGGGGAGGGGGTGAGGGCTGAAGCTTTCTTT. Translating it yields CASSLGAGEGVRAEAFF. Drawing the rest from reference TRBV7-2 and TRBJ1-1, the complete variable domain is GAGVSQSPSNKVTEKGKDVELRCDPISGHTALYWYRQSLGQGLEFLIYFQGNSAPDKSGLPSDRFSAERTGGSVSTLTIQRTQQEDSAVYLCASSLGAGEGVRAEAFFGQGTRLTVV.

The gene calls are TRBV28 and TRBJ2-7; perhaps TRBD1 as D (5 bases). Germline values: CDR1 MDHEN, CDR2 SYDVKM. The CDR3 covers 14 residues. The V gene lost 4 bases and the J gene lost 5 bases, with 15 bases spanning the gap. The CDR3 sequence is CASSSRLKGDEQYF. The CDR3 coding sequence is TGTGCCAGCAGTTCCCGCCTAAAAGGGGACGAGCAGTACTTC.

This chain connects TRBV15 to TRBJ1-3; TRBD1 matches at 8 bases. Germline V lookup: CDR1 LNHNV, CDR2 YYDKDF (reference sequence). The CDR3 covers 13 residues. With 11 bases clipped from V and 3 bases from J, the junction kept 6 bases outside the gene matches. The CDR3 DNA sequence: TGTGCCTCTGCAGGGGGCTTTGGAAACACCATATATTTT. It codes for CASAGGFGNTIYF.

This chain uses TRBV19 with TRBJ2-6, with 12 bases fitting TRBD1. V lost 3 bases, J lost 2 bases, and 5 bases stayed unmatched. The CDR3 has 18 residues. Per the germline V gene, CDR1 is LNHDA and CDR2 is SQIVND (reference sequence). This CDR3 is CASSIPRDRGPGANVLTF. The CDR3 bases are TGTGCCAGTAGTATTCCCCGGGACAGGGGGCCTGGGGCCAACGTCCTGACTTTC.

This clone was seen a handful of times. V usage is TRBV4-1 and J usage is TRBJ2-3; tentatively, D is TRBD2 (5 bases). CDR1 is MGHRA, CDR2 YSYEKL, per germline. V lost 0 bases and J 3 bases, leaving 19 bases between the germline ends. The CDR3 is 18 residues long. DNA for the CDR3: TGCGCCAGCAGCCAAGAGAGGCTGGGAGACGTAGCGACAGATACGCAGTATTTT. Its translation is CASSQERLGDVATDTQYF.

This chain connects TRBV5-6 to TRBJ1-2, with 8 nucleotides matching TRBD1. Germline CDR1 and CDR2: SGHDT and YYEEEE. The CDR3 runs 17 residues. V lost 0 bases to trimming and J lost 3 bases; unmatched junction nucleotides: 10. The CDR3 protein is CASSLGDRQTFHYGYTF. The CDR3 bases are TGTGCCAGCAGCTTGGGGGACAGGCAAACCTTCCACTATGGCTACACCTTC.

The chain is built from TRBV10-1 and TRBJ1-2, with D possibly TRBD1 on 6 matching bases. Trimming left V 11 bases short and J 6 bases short, with 16 bases between. Germline assignment: CDR1 WNHNN and CDR2 SYGVQD (reference sequence). The CDR3 covers 12 residues. CDR3 amino acids: CAFCAGANGYTF. The CDR3 DNA is TGCGCCTTCTGCGCAGGGGCAAATGGCTACACCTTC.

Here the CDR3 reads CASSPGQQETQYF. Written as DNA, the CDR3 is TGTGCCAGCTCACCCGGACAGCAAGAGACCCAGTACTTC. The V call is TRBV18, the J call TRBJ2-5; D might be TRBD1 (6 bases). Deletions cut 3 bases from V and 2 bases from J, with 7 bases between. CDR1 is KGHSH and CDR2 is LQKENI in the germline V gene. The CDR3 length is 13 residues.

V and J are TRBV4-1 and TRBJ1-6; 9 nucleotides match TRBD1. Per the germline V gene, CDR1 is MGHRA and CDR2 is YSYEKL. The CDR3 extends over 17 amino acids. V was clipped by 0 bases and J by 7 bases; unmatched bases: 7. CDR3 nucleotides: TGCGCCAGCAGCCAAGAGGGACAGGGAAAACCAAATTCACCCCTCCACTTT. It encodes CASSQEGQGKPNSPLHF.

This clone was recorded once. The rearrangement uses TRBV7-8 and TRBJ2-7; 11 nucleotides align to TRBD2. Trimming took 3 bases from V and 3 from J; bases not matched to a gene: 4. The germline V gene has CDR1 SGHVS and CDR2 FQNEAQ. The CDR3 covers 15 residues. This CDR3 is CASSFSTSGVYEQYF. The DNA for the CDR3 is TGTGCCAGCAGCTTCTCGACTAGCGGGGTCTACGAGCAGTACTTC.

The genes are TRBV5-1 and TRBJ1-5; TRBD1 is a possible D gene (5 bases). V lost 3 bases and J lost 1, with 8 bases in between. Germline CDR1 is SGHRS and CDR2 is YFSETQ. CDR3 size: 14 residues. Here the CDR3 DNA reads TGCGCCAGCAGCTACGGGGGGAGCAATCAGCCCCAGCATTTT. Protein product: CASSYGGSNQPQHF.

The J gene is TRBJ1-4, the V gene TRBV5-1; D not certain. This CDR3 has 16 amino acids. Germline V gives CDR1 SGHRS, CDR2 YFSETQ. The V end was cut by 0 bases, the J end by 0 bases, with 9 bases between. CDR3 region: CASSLAGGATNEKLFF. The CDR3 DNA sequence: TGCGCCAGCAGCTTGGCCGGAGGTGCAACTAATGAAAAACTGTTTTTT.

The CDR3 protein is CASSIIAGGPAGEQFF. CDR3 coding DNA: TGTGCCAGCAGCATAATAGCGGGGGGCCCCGCGGGTGAGCAGTTCTTC. This chain joins TRBV21-1 and TRBJ2-1; whether TRBD2, the table's D call, matches the DNA was not checked. TRBV21-1 corresponds to a pseudogene. The CDR3 loop spans 16 amino acids.

A few counts support this clone. This sequence joins TRBV7-3 and TRBJ1-4, with D possibly TRBD1 on 5 matching bases. Trimming removed 1 base from V and 6 bases from J, with 18 bases in between. Germline loops: CDR1 SGHTA, CDR2 FQGTGA. This CDR3 spans 17 amino acids. The CDR3 DNA follows: TGTGCCAGCAGCTTAAGGGGCTTGGACCTATGGGATGAAAAACTGTTTTTT. It yields the protein CASSLRGLDLWDEKLFF.

The V and J genes are TRBV25-1 and TRBJ2-5, with TRBD1 identical over 8 bases. From germline, CDR1 is MGHDK and CDR2 SYGVNS. J was trimmed by 5 bases and V by 1 base; bases with no gene match: 9. This CDR3 is 16 amino acids long. For the CDR3, the DNA is TGTGCCAGCAGTGAATTAACAGGGGGACAATCGGAGACCCAGTACTTC. This translates into CASSELTGGQSETQYF.

This clone has a handful of counts. The CDR3 protein is CASSFHFTGNTIYF. In DNA form, the CDR3 reads TGTGCCAGCAGCTTCCATTTCACTGGAAACACCATATATTTT. The chain has TRBV7-2 and TRBJ1-3; D is unclear. V was clipped by 3 bases and J by 2 bases, with 8 bases between them. The CDR3 loop spans 14 amino acids. CDR1 SGHTA and CDR2 FQGNSA come from the germline V gene. Drawing the rest from reference TRBV7-2 and TRBJ1-3, the complete variable domain is GAGVSQSPSNKVTEKGKDVELRCDPISGHTALYWYRQSLGQGLEFLIYFQGNSAPDKSGLPSDRFSAERTGGSVSTLTIQRTQQEDSAVYLCASSFHFTGNTIYFGEGSWLTVV.

The chain employs TRBV14 and TRBJ2-7, with 7 nucleotides matching TRBD1. Per the germline V gene, CDR1 is SGHDN and CDR2 is FVKESK. After removal of 4 bases from V and 1 base from J, the junction contained 4 bases not matched to a gene. There are 14 residues in the CDR3. The CDR3 loop is CASSPHRGSYEQYF. Written as DNA, the CDR3 is TGTGCCAGCAGCCCCCACAGGGGATCCTACGAGCAGTACTTC.